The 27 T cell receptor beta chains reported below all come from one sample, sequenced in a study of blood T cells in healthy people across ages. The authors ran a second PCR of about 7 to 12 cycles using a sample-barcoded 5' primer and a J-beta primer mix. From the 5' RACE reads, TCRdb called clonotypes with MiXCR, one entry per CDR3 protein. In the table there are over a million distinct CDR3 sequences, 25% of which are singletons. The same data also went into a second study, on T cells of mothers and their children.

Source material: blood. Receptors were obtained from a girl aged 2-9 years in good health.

Here the CDR3 DNA reads TGTGCCAGCAGCTTTTCTAGCGGGAGCAACAATGAGCAGTTCTTC. Its protein product is CASSFSSGSNNEQFF. The chain carries TRBV7-8 and TRBJ2-1, with 10 bases identical to TRBD2. With 3 bases clipped from V and 5 bases from J, the junction kept 4 bases outside the gene matches. Germline V gives CDR1 SGHVS, CDR2 FQNEAQ. CDR3 length equals 15 residues. Together with reference TRBV7-8 and TRBJ2-1, the CDR3 gives the full variable domain: GAGVSQSPRYKVAKRGQDVALRCDPISGHVSLFWYQQALGQGPEFLTYFQNEAQLDKSGLPSDRFFAERPEGSVSTLKIQRTQQEDSAVYLCASSFSSGSNNEQFFGPGTRLTVL.

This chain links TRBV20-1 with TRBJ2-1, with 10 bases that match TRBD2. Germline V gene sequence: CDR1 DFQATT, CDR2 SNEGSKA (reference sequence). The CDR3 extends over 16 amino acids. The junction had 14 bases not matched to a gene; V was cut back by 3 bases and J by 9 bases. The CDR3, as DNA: TGCAGTGCTAGGGCTAGCGGGAGCAGGTATTTAGGTGAGCAGTTCTTC. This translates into CSARASGSRYLGEQFF.

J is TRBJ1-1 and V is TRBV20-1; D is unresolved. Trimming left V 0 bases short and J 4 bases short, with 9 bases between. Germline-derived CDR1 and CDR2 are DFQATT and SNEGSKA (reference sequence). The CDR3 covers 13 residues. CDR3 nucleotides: TGCAGTGCTAGAGAATTCTCCGCCACTGAAGCTTTCTTT. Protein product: CSAREFSATEAFF.

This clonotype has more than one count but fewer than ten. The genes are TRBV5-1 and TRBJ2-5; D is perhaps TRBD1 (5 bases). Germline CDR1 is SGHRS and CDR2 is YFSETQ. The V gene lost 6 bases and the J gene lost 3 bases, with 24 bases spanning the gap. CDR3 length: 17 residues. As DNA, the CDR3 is TGCGCCAGCAACCTCCCTACGGGCAGGGAAATAGAAGAGACCCAGTACTTC. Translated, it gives CASNLPTGREIEETQYF.

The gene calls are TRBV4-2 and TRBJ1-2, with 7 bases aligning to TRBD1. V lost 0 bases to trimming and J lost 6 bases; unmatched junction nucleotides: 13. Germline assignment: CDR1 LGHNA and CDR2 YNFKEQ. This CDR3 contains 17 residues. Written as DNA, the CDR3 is TGTGCCAGCAGCCAAGATATTGGAGACAGGGAATTGGATGGCTACACCTTC. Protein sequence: CASSQDIGDRELDGYTF.

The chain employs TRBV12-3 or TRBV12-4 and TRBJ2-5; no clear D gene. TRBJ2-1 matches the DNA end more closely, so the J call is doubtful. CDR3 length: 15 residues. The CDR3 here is CASSFLDRSGNEQFF. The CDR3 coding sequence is TGTGCCAGCAGTTTTCTGGATCGAAGTGGCAATGAGCAGTTCTTC.

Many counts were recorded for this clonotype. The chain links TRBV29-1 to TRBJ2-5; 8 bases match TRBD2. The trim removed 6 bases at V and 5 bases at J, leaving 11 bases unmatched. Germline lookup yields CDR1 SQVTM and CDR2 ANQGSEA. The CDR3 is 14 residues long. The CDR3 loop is CSVAQREYRETQYF. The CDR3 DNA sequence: TGCAGCGTGGCCCAGCGGGAGTATCGGGAGACCCAGTACTTC.

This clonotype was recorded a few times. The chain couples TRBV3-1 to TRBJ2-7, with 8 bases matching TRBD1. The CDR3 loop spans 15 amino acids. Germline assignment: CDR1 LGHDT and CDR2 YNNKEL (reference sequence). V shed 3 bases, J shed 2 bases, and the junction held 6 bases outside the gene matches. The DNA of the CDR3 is TGTGCCAGCAGCCATCCTGGGACAGGCACCTACGAGCAGTACTTC. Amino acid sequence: CASSHPGTGTYEQYF.

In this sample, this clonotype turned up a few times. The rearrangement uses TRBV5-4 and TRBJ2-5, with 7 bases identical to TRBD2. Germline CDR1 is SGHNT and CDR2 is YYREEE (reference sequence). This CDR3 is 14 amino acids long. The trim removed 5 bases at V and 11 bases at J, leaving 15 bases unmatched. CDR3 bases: TGTGCCAGCAGTCCTGAAATCCGGGACTACAAGCAGTACTTC. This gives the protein CASSPEIRDYKQYF.

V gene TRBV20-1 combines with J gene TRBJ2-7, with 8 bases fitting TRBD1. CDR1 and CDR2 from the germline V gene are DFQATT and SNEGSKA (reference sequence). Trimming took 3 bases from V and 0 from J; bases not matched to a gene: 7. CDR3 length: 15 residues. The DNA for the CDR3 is TGCAGTGCTAGCCCTCGGACAGGGAGCTCCTACGAGCAGTACTTC. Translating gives CSASPRTGSSYEQYF.

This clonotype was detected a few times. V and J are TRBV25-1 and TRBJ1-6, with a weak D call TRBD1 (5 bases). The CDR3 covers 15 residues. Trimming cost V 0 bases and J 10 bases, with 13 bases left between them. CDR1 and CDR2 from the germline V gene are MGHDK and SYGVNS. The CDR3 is CASSEYGGVCSPLHF. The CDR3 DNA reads TGTGCCAGCAGTGAATATGGGGGTGTATGCTCACCCCTCCACTTT. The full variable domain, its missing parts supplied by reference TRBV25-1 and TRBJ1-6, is EADIYQTPRYLVIGTGKKITLECSQTMGHDKMYWYQQDPGMELHLIHYSYGVNSTEKGDLSSESTVSRIRTEHFPLTLESARPSHTSQYLCASSEYGGVCSPLHFGNGTRLTVT.

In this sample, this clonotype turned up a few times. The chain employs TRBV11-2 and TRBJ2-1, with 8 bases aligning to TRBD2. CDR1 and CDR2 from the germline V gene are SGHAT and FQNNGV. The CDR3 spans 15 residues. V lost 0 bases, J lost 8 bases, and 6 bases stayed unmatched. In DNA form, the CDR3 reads TGTGCCAGCAGCTTAGATGGGGCGGGGGGAGATGAGCAGTTCTTC. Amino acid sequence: CASSLDGAGGDEQFF.

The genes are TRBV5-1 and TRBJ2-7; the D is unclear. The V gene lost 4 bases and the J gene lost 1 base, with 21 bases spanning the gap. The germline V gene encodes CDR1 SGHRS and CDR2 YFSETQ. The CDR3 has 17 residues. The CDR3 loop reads CASSPGWGSEYSYEQYF. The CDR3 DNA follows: TGCGCCAGCAGCCCTGGGTGGGGTTCTGAATATTCCTACGAGCAGTACTTC. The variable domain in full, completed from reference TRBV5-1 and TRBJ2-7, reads KAGVTQTPRYLIKTRGQQVTLSCSPISGHRSVSWYQQTPGQGLQFLFEYFSETQRNKGNFPGRFSGRQFSNSRSEMNVSTLELGDSALYLCASSPGWGSEYSYEQYFGPGTRLTVT.

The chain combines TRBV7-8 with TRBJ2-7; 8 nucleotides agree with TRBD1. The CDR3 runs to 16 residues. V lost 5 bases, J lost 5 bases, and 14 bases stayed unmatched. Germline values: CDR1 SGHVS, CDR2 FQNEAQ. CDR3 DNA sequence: TGTGCCAGCAGCCCGACCAGGACAGGGTTGTTGAACGAGCAGTACTTC. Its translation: CASSPTRTGLLNEQYF.

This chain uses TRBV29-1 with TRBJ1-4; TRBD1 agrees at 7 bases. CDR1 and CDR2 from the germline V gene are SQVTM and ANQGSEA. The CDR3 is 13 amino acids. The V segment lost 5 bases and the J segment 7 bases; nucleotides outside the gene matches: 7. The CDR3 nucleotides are TGCAGCGTTAAGACAGGGAACAGTGAAAAACTGTTTTTT. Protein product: CSVKTGNSEKLFF.

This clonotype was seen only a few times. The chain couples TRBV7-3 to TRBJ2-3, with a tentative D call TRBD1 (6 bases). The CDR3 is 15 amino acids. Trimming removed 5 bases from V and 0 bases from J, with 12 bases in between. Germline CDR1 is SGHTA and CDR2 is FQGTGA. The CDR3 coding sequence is TGTGCCAGCAGCCCTAATACAGGGAGCACAGATACGCAGTATTTT. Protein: CASSPNTGSTDTQYF.

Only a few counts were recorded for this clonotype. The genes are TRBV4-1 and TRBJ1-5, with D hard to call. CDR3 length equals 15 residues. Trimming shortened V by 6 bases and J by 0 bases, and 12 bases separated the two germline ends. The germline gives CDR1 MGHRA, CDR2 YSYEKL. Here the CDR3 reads CASSSRGNSNQPQHF. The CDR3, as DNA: TGCGCCAGCAGTTCAAGAGGAAATAGCAATCAGCCCCAGCATTTT.

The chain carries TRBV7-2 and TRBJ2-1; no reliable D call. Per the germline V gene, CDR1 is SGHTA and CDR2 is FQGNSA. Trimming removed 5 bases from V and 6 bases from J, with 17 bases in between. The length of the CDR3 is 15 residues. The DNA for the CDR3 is TGTGCCAGCAGCCGACCCAACGTGAAAGGCAATGAGCAGTTCTTC. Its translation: CASSRPNVKGNEQFF. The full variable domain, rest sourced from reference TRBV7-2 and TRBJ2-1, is GAGVSQSPSNKVTEKGKDVELRCDPISGHTALYWYRQSLGQGLEFLIYFQGNSAPDKSGLPSDRFSAERTGGSVSTLTIQRTQQEDSAVYLCASSRPNVKGNEQFFGPGTRLTVL.

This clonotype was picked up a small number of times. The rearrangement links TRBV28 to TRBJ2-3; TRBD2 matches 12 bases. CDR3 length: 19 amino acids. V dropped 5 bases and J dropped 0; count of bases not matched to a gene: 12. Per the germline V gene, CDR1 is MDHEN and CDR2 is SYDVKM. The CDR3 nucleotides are TGTGCCAGCAGTGCCCTCATGGCTAGCGGGGGGGTTAGCACAGATACGCAGTATTTT. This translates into CASSALMASGGVSTDTQYF. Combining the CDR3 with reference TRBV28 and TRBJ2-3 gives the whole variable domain DVKVTQSSRYLVKRTGEKVFLECVQDMDHENMFWYRQDPGLGLRLIYFSYDVKMKEKGDIPEGYSVSREKKERFSLILESASTNQTSMYLCASSALMASGGVSTDTQYFGPGTRLTVL.

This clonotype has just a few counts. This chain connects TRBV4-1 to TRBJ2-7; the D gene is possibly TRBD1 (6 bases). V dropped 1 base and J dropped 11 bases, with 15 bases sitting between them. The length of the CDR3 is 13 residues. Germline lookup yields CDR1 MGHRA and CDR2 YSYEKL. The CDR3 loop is CASSQGHGQKEYF. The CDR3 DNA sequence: TGCGCCAGCAGCCAAGGTCATGGACAGAAGGAGTACTTC.

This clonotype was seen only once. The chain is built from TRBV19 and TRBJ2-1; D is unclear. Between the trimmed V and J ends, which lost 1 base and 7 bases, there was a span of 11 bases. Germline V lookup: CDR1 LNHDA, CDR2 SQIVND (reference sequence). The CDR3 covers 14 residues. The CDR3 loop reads CASSIGPGGNEQFF. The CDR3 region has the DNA TGTGCCAGTAGTATAGGCCCAGGTGGAAATGAGCAGTTCTTC.

CDR3 loop: CASRWTSGYEQYF. CDR3 in DNA: TGTGCCAGCAGATGGACTAGCGGCTACGAGCAGTACTTC. The chain links TRBV6-2 or TRBV6-3 to TRBJ2-7; 10 bases line up with TRBD2. Unmatched junction bases numbered 2, after V lost 6 bases and J lost 3 bases. Germline loops: CDR1 MNHEY, CDR2 SVGEGT. The CDR3 is made up of 13 amino acids.

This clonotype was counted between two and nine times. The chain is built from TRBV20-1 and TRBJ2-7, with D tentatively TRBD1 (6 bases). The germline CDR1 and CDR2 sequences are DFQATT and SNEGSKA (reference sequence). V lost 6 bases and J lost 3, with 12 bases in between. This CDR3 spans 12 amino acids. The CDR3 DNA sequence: TGCAGTGCCACAGACAGGATCTACGAGCAGTACTTC. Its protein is CSATDRIYEQYF.

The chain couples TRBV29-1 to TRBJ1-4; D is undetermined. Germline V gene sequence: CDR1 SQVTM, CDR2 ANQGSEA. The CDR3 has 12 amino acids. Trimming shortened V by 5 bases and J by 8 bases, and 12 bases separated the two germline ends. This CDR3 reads CSVCYSGEKLFF. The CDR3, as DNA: TGCAGCGTTTGTTATTCTGGCGAAAAACTGTTTTTT.

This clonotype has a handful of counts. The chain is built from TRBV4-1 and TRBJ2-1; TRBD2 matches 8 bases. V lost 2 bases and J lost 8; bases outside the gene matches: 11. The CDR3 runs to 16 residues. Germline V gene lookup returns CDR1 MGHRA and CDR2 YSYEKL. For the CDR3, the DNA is TGCGCCAGCAGCCAAACAACTAGCGGATGGTTAGATGAGCAGTTCTTC. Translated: CASSQTTSGWLDEQFF.

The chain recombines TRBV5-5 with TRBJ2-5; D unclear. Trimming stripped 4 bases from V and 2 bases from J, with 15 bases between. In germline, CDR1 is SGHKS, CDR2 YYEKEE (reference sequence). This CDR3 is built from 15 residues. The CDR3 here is CASSPWAAAQETQYF. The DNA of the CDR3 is TGTGCCAGCAGCCCCTGGGCCGCAGCACAAGAGACCCAGTACTTC.

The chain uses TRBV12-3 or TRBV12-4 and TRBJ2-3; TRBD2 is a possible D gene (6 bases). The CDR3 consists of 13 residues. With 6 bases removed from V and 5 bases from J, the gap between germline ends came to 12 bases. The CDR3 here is CASRTTGEDTQYF. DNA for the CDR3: TGTGCCAGCAGGACTACGGGAGAAGATACGCAGTATTTT.